The clone carrying this TCR beta chain was seen repeatedly, ten times or more. The antigen remains undetermined. This sample is drawn from a study of read filtering for tumor transcriptome and immune sequencing. Study summary: Revised staging placed eight or nine patients in R-ISS I, 15 to 20 in II, 7 in III.

CDR3 length: 16 amino acids. After removal of 4 bases from V and 1 base from J, the junction contained 6 bases not matched to a gene. Germline V CDR1 and CDR2: SGHRS, YFSETQ. General study findings and limits: The CD138-negative fraction was mixed bone marrow immune cells, not pure T cells.

This library used around 0.4 ug RNA and molecular barcoded adaptors spanning alpha/delta and beta/gamma chains. TCRdb processed the reads anew with MiXCR; each CDR3 protein has one entry. The data hold fewer than 90,000 distinct CDR3 sequences, with 9% to 15% observed a single time. The sequencing input was a population of CD138-negative cells sorted from bone marrow. The gene calls are TRBV5-1 and TRBJ2-4, with 9 bases fitting TRBD1. This TCR derives from a donor at least 40 years old with multiple myeloma. The CDR3 here is CASSIIGQGAKNIQYF. CDR3 coding DNA: TGCGCCAGCAGCATAATCGGACAGGGGGCCAAAAACATTCAGTACTTC. Full variable domain (remainder filled in from reference TRBV5-1 and TRBJ2-4): KAGVTQTPRYLIKTRGQQVTLSCSPISGHRSVSWYQQTPGQGLQFLFEYFSETQRNKGNFPGRFSGRQFSNSRSEMNVSTLELGDSALYLCASSIIGQGAKNIQYFGAGTRLSVL.